The rows below give T cell receptor beta chains drawn from one sample of a study of a mutant IDH1 vaccine in newly diagnosed glioma. Here immunoSEQ multiplex PCR was the method, and the copy in TCRdb shows in-frame clones only, minus some. The data show 20,000 to 25,000 clones, approximately 82% seen once. Their target antigens are unknown. The sample consisted of PBMCs, taken from a glioma patient whose treatment included an IDH1 peptide vaccine. Receptor source: a man aged 30 to 39 with glioma. Each CDR3 is given with its conserved first and last residue. The D gene is left open where the match is weak. Size is omitted from some rows. Given values are once, few, many or a class for expanded clones.

d_call	v_call	j_call	clone_size	cdr3_nt	cdr3_aa
TRBD1	TRBV15	TRBJ1-2	.	TGTGCCACCAGCAGAGGGGCGGGACAGGGGAACGGCTACACCTTC	CATSRGAGQGNGYTF
.	TRBV6-6	TRBJ2-3	.	TGTGCCAGCACCCACCGGACCACAGATACGCAGTATTTT	CASTHRTTDTQYF
.	TRBV30	TRBJ2-3	.	TGTGCCTGGACAGCGTGGGTCACAGATACGCAGTATTTT	CAWTAWVTDTQYF
.	TRBV2	TRBJ1-1	once	TGTGCCAGCAGTGAAATATCCCCGCAGCTTGAAGCTTTCTTT	CASSEISPQLEAFF
TRBD1	TRBV30	TRBJ1-2	.	TGTGCCTGGGGGACAGGGGTGAACTATGGCTACACCTTC	CAWGTGVNYGYTF
.	TRBV5-1	TRBJ2-6	.	TGCGCCAGCAGCTGGTTCGGGAGCTCTGGGGCCAACGTCCTGACTTTC	CASSWFGSSGANVLTF
.	TRBV5-5	TRBJ1-1	.	TGTGCCAGCAGCTTGGAGGACCCGAACACTGAAGCTTTCTTT	CASSLEDPNTEAFF
.	TRBV5-4	TRBJ1-2	.	TGTGCCAGCAGCTTGGTATTAGCTAGCTATGGCTACACCTTC	CASSLVLASYGYTF
TRBD2	TRBV4-2	TRBJ2-7	.	TGTGCCAGCAGCACCCGTACTAGCGGGAGACCCTACGAGCAGTACTTC	CASSTRTSGRPYEQYF
.	TRBV4-1	TRBJ1-5	.	TGCGCCAGCAGCCAAGAAGGAGGCAGGGTCAATCAGCCCCAGCATTTT	CASSQEGGRVNQPQHF
.	TRBV29-1	TRBJ1-2	.	TGCAGCGTTGGGCAGGACTATGGCTACACCTTC	CSVGQDYGYTF
.	TRBV25-1	TRBJ1-4	.	TGTGCCAGCAGTGAAGCAGGGTCGGGCGAAAAACTGTTTTTT	CASSEAGSGEKLFF
TRBD1	TRBV11-3	TRBJ2-1	.	TGTGCCAGCAGCTCGTCAGGGGGTTCTTACAATGAGCAGTTCTTC	CASSSSGGSYNEQFF
.	TRBV10-2	TRBJ2-1	.	TGCGCCAGCAGTGGCGGGACTGGGCTCAATGAGCAGTTCTTC	CASSGGTGLNEQFF
.	TRBV4-1	TRBJ2-1	.	TGCGCCAGCAGCCGGGACTCCTACAATGAGCAGTTCTTC	CASSRDSYNEQFF
.	TRBV6-1	TRBJ1-2	.	TGTGCCAGCAGCCCTGGGGGTCCCTATGGCTACACCTTC	CASSPGGPYGYTF
.	TRBV7-9	TRBJ1-5	few	TGTGCCAGCAGTGACAGTAGCAATCAGCCCCAGCATTTT	CASSDSSNQPQHF
TRBD1	TRBV5-1	TRBJ2-5	once	TGCGCCAGCAGCTCGGGACAGGCTTACCAAGAGACCCAGTACTTC	CASSSGQAYQETQYF
.	TRBV19	TRBJ2-7	.	TGTGCCAGTAGGTCTTCGGGCCTCAGCTCCTACGAGCAGTACTTC	CASRSSGLSSYEQYF
.	TRBV10-1	TRBJ2-7	.	TGCGCCAGCAGTGGGAGTTCCTACGAGCAGTACTTC	CASSGSSYEQYF
.	TRBV5-5	TRBJ2-4	once	TGTGCCAGCAGCTTGTCCGGGGAGAACATTCAGTACTTC	CASSLSGENIQYF
.	TRBV30	TRBJ1-1	.	TGTGCCTGGAGTTCTTCGGGGGCTGAAGCTTTCTTT	CAWSSSGAEAFF
TRBD2	TRBV30	TRBJ2-5	.	TGTGCCTGGAGTGATCCGGGACTAGCGGGATCGGGGACCCAGTACTTC	CAWSDPGLAGSGTQYF
.	TRBV27	TRBJ1-2	.	TGTGCCAGCAGTTTATCGAGGGTAAATAACTATGGCTACACCTTC	CASSLSRVNNYGYTF
.	TRBV2	TRBJ1-3	.	TGTGCCAGCAGTGATTCCCCAGGGCTCGGAAACACCATATATTTT	CASSDSPGLGNTIYF
.	TRBV2	TRBJ1-5	.	TGTGCCAGCAGGGGGGGAGCTTTTGGCAATCAGCCCCAGCATTTT	CASRGGAFGNQPQHF
TRBD1	TRBV5-1	TRBJ1-1	few	TGCGCCAGCAGCTGGGGGGAGGGACAGGATGCTTTCTTT	CASSWGEGQDAFF
.	TRBV30	TRBJ1-2	.	TGTGCCTGGGGACAGACCTACTATGGCTACACCTTC	CAWGQTYYGYTF
.	TRBV4-1	TRBJ2-7	.	TGCGCCAGCAGCCAAGAATGGAGCGGGTACGAGCAGTACTTC	CASSQEWSGYEQYF
TRBD1	TRBV29-1	TRBJ2-7	.	TGCAGCGTCGCAACAGGGGGACTTGCCTACGAGCAGTACTTC	CSVATGGLAYEQYF
TRBD1	TRBV7-9	TRBJ2-2	few	TGTGCCAGCAGCCCCCGGGACAGCGTCACCGGGGAGCTGTTTTTT	CASSPRDSVTGELFF
.	TRBV19	TRBJ1-2	.	TGTGCCAGTACCGCGGAAACACCATATGGCTACACCTTC	CASTAETPYGYTF
.	TRBV5-4	TRBJ2-7	.	TGTGCCACCAAGGCTACTGCCTCCTACGAGCAGTACTTC	CATKATASYEQYF
.	TRBV4-2	TRBJ1-5	.	TGTGCCAGCAGCCAAAACAGCGGGGTCGTCAATCAGCCCCAGCATTTT	CASSQNSGVVNQPQHF
.	TRBV9	TRBJ1-1	.	TGTGCCAGCAGCGTAACAGCCCTGAACACTGAAGCTTTCTTT	CASSVTALNTEAFF
.	TRBV19	TRBJ2-3	.	TGTGCCAGTAGTATAGATCTGATTCTCTGGAGCCCAGATACGCAGTATTTT	CASSIDLILWSPDTQYF
TRBD2	TRBV9	TRBJ2-1	.	TGTGCCAGCAGCGTAGCCGGGACTAGCGGGAGTAATGAGCAGTTCTTC	CASSVAGTSGSNEQFF
.	TRBV7-8	TRBJ1-1	.	TGTGCCAGCAGCTTAGGGGCAGGGAGGAACACTGAAGCTTTCTTT	CASSLGAGRNTEAFF
.	TRBV11-2	TRBJ2-4	.	TGTGCCAGCAGCTTAGTAGGTGTTTTAAACATTCAGTACTTC	CASSLVGVLNIQYF
.	TRBV18	TRBJ1-5	once	TGTGCCAGCTCACCACGCGAGGGGAGGGGAGGCAATCAGCCCCAGCATTTT	CASSPREGRGGNQPQHF
.	TRBV7-9	TRBJ2-2	.	TGTGCCAGCAGCGCCAGGGGGGGGAACACCGGGGAGCTGTTTTTT	CASSARGGNTGELFF
.	TRBV21-1	TRBJ1-4	.	TGTGCCAGCAGCAAAGGGATGGGGCAGGGGGCCCCAACTAATGAAAAACTGTTTTTT	CASSKGMGQGAPTNEKLFF
.	TRBV29-1	TRBJ1-5	few	TGCAGCGTTGGGGCAGAGGATCAGCCCCAGCATTTT	CSVGAEDQPQHF
TRBD1	TRBV9	TRBJ2-7	once	TGTGCCAGCAGCGCTACAGACAGGGGAAGGTCCTACGAGCAGTACTTC	CASSATDRGRSYEQYF
.	TRBV6-1	TRBJ1-3	.	TGTGCCAGCAGTGAAGTGATTGGGGGGATCTCTGGAAACACCATATATTTT	CASSEVIGGISGNTIYF
.	TRBV6-6	TRBJ1-5	.	TGTGCCAGCAGCCAAGCTAATAGCAATCAGCCCCAGCATTTT	CASSQANSNQPQHF
.	TRBV29-1	TRBJ1-3	once	TGCAGCGTTACGGACACCTACTCTGGAAACACCATATATTTT	CSVTDTYSGNTIYF
TRBD1	TRBV11-3	TRBJ2-2	.	TGTGCCAGCAGCCCGACAGGGTTGGGCGGGGAGCTGTTTTTT	CASSPTGLGGELFF
.	TRBV2	TRBJ2-1	.	TGTGCCAGCAGTGTGGAGAGCTCCTACAATGAGCAGTTCTTC	CASSVESSYNEQFF
.	TRBV27	TRBJ2-7	.	TGTGCCAGCAGTCCTGGGGTCGACGAGCAGTACTTC	CASSPGVDEQYF
.	TRBV6-6	TRBJ1-2	.	TGTGCCAGCAGTTACTCGGGAGGGGTAGGCTATGGCTACACCTTC	CASSYSGGVGYGYTF
TRBD2	TRBV6-5	TRBJ2-1	.	TGTGCCAGCAGTCAGCGGGAGTGGGGTGAGCAGTTCTTC	CASSQREWGEQFF
TRBD1	TRBV5-1	TRBJ1-4	.	TGCGCCAGCAGCTCGACAGGGGGGCTAACTAATGAAAAACTGTTTTTT	CASSSTGGLTNEKLFF
.	TRBV6-5	TRBJ2-2	.	TGTGCCAGCAGTTACGACAATACGAACACCGGGGAGCTGTTTTTT	CASSYDNTNTGELFF